A selection of T cell receptor beta chains follows, all from one sample in a study of OX40 agonist ivuxolimab in advanced cancers. Sequenced by immunoSEQ multiplex PCR; TCRdb stores in-frame clones only, minus some. The sample lists approximately 76,000 clones; roughly 90% were seen once. This specimen was CD4+ or CD8+ T cells sorted from blood, taken in a trial of the OX40 agonist ivuxolimab. The origin of the receptors is an adult with an advanced solid tumor such as melanoma, head and neck, liver or kidney cancer. CDR3s include the opening cysteine and the closing phenylalanine or tryptophan. A D gene is named only where the DNA matches it firmly. Only some rows state a clone size, as once, few, many or a class for expanded clones.

j_call: TRBJ1-3; cdr3_length: 15; clone_size: once; d_call: NA; v_call: TRBV6-5; cdr3_nt: TGTGCCAGCAGTTACTCCCAGACCTCTGGAAACACCATATATTTT; cdr3_aa: CASSYSQTSGNTIYF
j_call: TRBJ1-5; cdr3_length: 15; clone_size: once; d_call: NA; v_call: TRBV6-1; cdr3_nt: TGTGCCAGCAGTGAATCGTGGGGGGGAACCCCGCCCCAGCATTTT; cdr3_aa: CASSESWGGTPPQHF
j_call: TRBJ2-7; cdr3_length: 13; clone_size: NA; d_call: NA; v_call: TRBV7-9; cdr3_nt: TGTGCCAGCAGCGCAGGGAACTCCTACGAGCAGTACTTC; cdr3_aa: CASSAGNSYEQYF
j_call: TRBJ2-3; cdr3_length: 15; clone_size: NA; d_call: TRBD1; v_call: TRBV6-6; cdr3_nt: TGTGCCAGCAGTTACGGGACAGGGGGCGCAGATACGCAGTATTTT; cdr3_aa: CASSYGTGGADTQYF
j_call: TRBJ1-1; cdr3_length: 16; clone_size: NA; d_call: NA; v_call: TRBV11-2; cdr3_nt: TGTGCCAGCAGCTTAGATTTGCGGCTGACAGATAATGAAGCTTTCTTT; cdr3_aa: CASSLDLRLTDNEAFF
j_call: TRBJ1-5; cdr3_length: 16; clone_size: NA; d_call: NA; v_call: TRBV27; cdr3_nt: TGTGCCAGCAGTTTATGGGGGGACTCAACGGGACAGCCCCAGCATTTT; cdr3_aa: CASSLWGDSTGQPQHF
j_call: TRBJ1-1; cdr3_length: 18; clone_size: NA; d_call: TRBD1; v_call: TRBV19; cdr3_nt: TGTGCCAGTAACGCCGCCGGGACAGGGGATTTCATGAACACTGAAGCTTTCTTT; cdr3_aa: CASNAAGTGDFMNTEAFF
j_call: TRBJ2-2; cdr3_length: 11; clone_size: NA; d_call: NA; v_call: TRBV29-1; cdr3_nt: TGCAGCGTTTGGGTAATCGGGGAGCTGTTTTTT; cdr3_aa: CSVWVIGELFF
j_call: TRBJ2-2; cdr3_length: 18; clone_size: once; d_call: NA; v_call: TRBV7-9; cdr3_nt: TGTGCCAGCAGCTTAGATAGGGTGGGCACCGGAGCTGCCGGGGAGCTGTTTTTT; cdr3_aa: CASSLDRVGTGAAGELFF
j_call: TRBJ2-5; cdr3_length: 16; clone_size: NA; d_call: TRBD2; v_call: TRBV5-6; cdr3_nt: TGTGCCAGCAGCTTCTCTTCGGGGGGGCTCCAAGAGACCCAGTACTTC; cdr3_aa: CASSFSSGGLQETQYF
j_call: TRBJ2-3; cdr3_length: 19; clone_size: NA; d_call: TRBD2; v_call: TRBV6-4; cdr3_nt: TGTGCCAGCAGTGAGACGGCTAGCGGGGGGCAAAAATTCACAGATACGCAGTATTTT; cdr3_aa: CASSETASGGQKFTDTQYF
j_call: TRBJ2-7; cdr3_length: 14; clone_size: NA; d_call: NA; v_call: TRBV6-1; cdr3_nt: TGTGCCAGCAGTGAACCGGGGGGCGGGTACGAGCAGTACTTC; cdr3_aa: CASSEPGGGYEQYF
j_call: TRBJ2-7; cdr3_length: 12; clone_size: NA; d_call: NA; v_call: TRBV4-3; cdr3_nt: TGCGCCAGCAGCCCGGGAACGCGCGAGCAGTACTTC; cdr3_aa: CASSPGTREQYF
j_call: TRBJ2-2; cdr3_length: 17; clone_size: once; d_call: TRBD1; v_call: TRBV5-1; cdr3_nt: TGCGCCAGCAGCTTGGCCGGGACAGCCTCGCTCACCGGGGAGCTGTTTTTT; cdr3_aa: CASSLAGTASLTGELFF
j_call: TRBJ2-7; cdr3_length: 12; clone_size: NA; d_call: NA; v_call: TRBV6-1; cdr3_nt: TGTGCCAGCAGTGCCCAGGGAGGCGAGCAGTACTTC; cdr3_aa: CASSAQGGEQYF
j_call: TRBJ1-1; cdr3_length: 19; clone_size: NA; d_call: TRBD1; v_call: TRBV4-2; cdr3_nt: TGTGCCAGCAGCCTCAAAGGGGACAGCCCTTTCATCATGAACACTGAAGCTTTCTTT; cdr3_aa: CASSLKGDSPFIMNTEAFF
j_call: TRBJ2-1; cdr3_length: 13; clone_size: once; d_call: NA; v_call: TRBV5-6; cdr3_nt: TGTGCCAGCAGCCCGGCCCTTCCCAATGAGCAGTTCTTC; cdr3_aa: CASSPALPNEQFF
j_call: TRBJ1-2; cdr3_length: 14; clone_size: NA; d_call: NA; v_call: TRBV30; cdr3_nt: TGTGCCTGGAGTGTATTCGGGACGTACTATGGCTACACCTTC; cdr3_aa: CAWSVFGTYYGYTF
j_call: TRBJ1-6; cdr3_length: 18; clone_size: NA; d_call: NA; v_call: TRBV27; cdr3_nt: TGTGCCAGCAGTTCCTCCCCAGCTCCGGGCTCCTATAATTCACCCCTCCACTTT; cdr3_aa: CASSSSPAPGSYNSPLHF
j_call: TRBJ2-5; cdr3_length: 18; clone_size: NA; d_call: NA; v_call: TRBV5-6; cdr3_nt: TGTGCCAGCAGCTTGGAACGAAGGACGGACTTCCCGGGAGAGACCCAGTACTTC; cdr3_aa: CASSLERRTDFPGETQYF
j_call: TRBJ1-4; cdr3_length: 17; clone_size: NA; d_call: NA; v_call: TRBV9; cdr3_nt: TGTGCCAGCAGCGTAGGTAATGTGGGCTCGACTAATGAAAAACTGTTTTTT; cdr3_aa: CASSVGNVGSTNEKLFF
j_call: TRBJ1-6; cdr3_length: 15; clone_size: NA; d_call: NA; v_call: TRBV5-8; cdr3_nt: TGTGCCAGCAGCACGGACAGTGTAGGGAGTTCACCCCTCCACTTT; cdr3_aa: CASSTDSVGSSPLHF